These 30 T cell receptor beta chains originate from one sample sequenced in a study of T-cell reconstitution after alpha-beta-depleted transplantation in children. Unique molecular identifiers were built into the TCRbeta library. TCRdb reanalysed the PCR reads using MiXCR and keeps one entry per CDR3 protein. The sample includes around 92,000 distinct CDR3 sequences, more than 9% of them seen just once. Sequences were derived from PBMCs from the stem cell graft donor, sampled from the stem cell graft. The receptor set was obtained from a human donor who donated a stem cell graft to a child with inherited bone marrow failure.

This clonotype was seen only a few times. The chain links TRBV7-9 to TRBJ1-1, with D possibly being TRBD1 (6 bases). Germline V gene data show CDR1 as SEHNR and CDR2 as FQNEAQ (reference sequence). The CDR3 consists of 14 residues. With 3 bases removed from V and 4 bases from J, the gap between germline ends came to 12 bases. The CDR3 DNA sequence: TGTGCCAGCAGCTTGATCGGGGGGCCCACTGAAGCTTTCTTT. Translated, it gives CASSLIGGPTEAFF.

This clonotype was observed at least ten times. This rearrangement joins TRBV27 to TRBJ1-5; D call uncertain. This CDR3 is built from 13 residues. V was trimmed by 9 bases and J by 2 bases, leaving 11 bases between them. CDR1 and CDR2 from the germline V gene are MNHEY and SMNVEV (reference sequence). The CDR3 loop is CASGRKGNQPQHF. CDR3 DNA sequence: TGTGCCAGTGGTAGGAAGGGCAATCAGCCCCAGCATTTT.

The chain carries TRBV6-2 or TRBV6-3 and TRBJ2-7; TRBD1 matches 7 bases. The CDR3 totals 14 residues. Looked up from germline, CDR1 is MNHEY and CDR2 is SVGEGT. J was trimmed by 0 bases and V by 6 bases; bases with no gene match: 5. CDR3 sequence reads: CASRGTVLSYEQYF. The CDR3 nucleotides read TGTGCCAGCAGGGGGACAGTTCTCTCCTACGAGCAGTACTTC.

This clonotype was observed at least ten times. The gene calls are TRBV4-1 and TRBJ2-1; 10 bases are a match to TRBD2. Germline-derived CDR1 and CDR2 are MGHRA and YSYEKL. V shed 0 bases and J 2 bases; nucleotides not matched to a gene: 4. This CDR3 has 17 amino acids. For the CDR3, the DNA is TGCGCCAGCAGCCAAGATTACACTAGCGGGGCCTACAATGAGCAGTTCTTC. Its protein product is CASSQDYTSGAYNEQFF.

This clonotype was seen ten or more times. CDR3 nucleotide sequence: TGTGCCAGCAGCCCCGGGGTTTCTGGGGCCAACGTCCTGACTTTC. The encoded protein is CASSPGVSGANVLTF. The chain links TRBV11-2 to TRBJ2-6; possible D gene TRBD2, 5 bases. V was cut by 5 bases and J by 1 base, with 9 bases left in between. The germline V gene has CDR1 SGHAT and CDR2 FQNNGV. CDR3 length equals 15 residues.

CDR3 in DNA: TGTGCCAGCAGCCGACAGTACACAGATACGCAGTATTTT. It encodes CASSRQYTDTQYF. This chain uses TRBV7-8 with TRBJ2-3; D perhaps matches TRBD1 (5 bases). CDR1 SGHVS and CDR2 FQNEAQ come from the germline V gene. The CDR3 loop spans 13 amino acids. Trimming took off 5 bases at V and 2 bases at J, with 8 bases between the two ends.

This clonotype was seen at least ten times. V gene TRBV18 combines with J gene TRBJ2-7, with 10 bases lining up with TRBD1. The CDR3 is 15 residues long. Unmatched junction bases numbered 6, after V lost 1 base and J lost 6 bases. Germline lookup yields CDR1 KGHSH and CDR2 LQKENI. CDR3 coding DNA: TGTGCCAGCTCACCACGAGGGACAGGGGAGGTCGAGCAGTACTTC. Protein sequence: CASSPRGTGEVEQYF.

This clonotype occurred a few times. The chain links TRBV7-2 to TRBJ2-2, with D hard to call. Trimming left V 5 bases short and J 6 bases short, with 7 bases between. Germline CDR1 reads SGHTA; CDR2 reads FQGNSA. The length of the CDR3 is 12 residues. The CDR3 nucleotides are TGTGCCAGCAGCCGGGTCGCCGGGGAGCTGTTTTTT. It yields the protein CASSRVAGELFF.

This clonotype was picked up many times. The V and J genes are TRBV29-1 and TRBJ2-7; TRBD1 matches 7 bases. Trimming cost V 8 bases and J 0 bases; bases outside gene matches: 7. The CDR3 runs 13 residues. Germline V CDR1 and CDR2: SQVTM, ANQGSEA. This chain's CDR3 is CSIQTGTSYEQYF. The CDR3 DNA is TGCAGCATACAGACAGGGACCTCCTACGAGCAGTACTTC.

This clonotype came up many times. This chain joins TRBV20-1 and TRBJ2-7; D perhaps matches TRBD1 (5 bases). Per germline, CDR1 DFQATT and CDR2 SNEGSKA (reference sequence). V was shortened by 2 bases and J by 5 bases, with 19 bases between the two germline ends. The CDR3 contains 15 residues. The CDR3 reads CSARPFGRGRHEQYF. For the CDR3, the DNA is TGCAGTGCTAGACCATTCGGAAGGGGTAGGCACGAGCAGTACTTC.

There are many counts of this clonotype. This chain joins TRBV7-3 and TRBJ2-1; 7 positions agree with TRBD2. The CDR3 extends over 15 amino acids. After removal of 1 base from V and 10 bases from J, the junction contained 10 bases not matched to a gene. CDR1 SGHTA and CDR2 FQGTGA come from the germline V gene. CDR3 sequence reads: CASSLRGGPGGEQFF. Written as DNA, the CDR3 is TGTGCCAGCAGCTTAAGAGGCGGGCCCGGGGGGGAGCAGTTCTTC.

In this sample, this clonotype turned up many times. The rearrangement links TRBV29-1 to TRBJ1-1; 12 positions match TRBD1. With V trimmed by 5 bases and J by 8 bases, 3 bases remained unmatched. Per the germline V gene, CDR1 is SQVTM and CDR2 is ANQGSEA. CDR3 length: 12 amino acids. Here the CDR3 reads CSVYGTGGEAFF. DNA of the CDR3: TGCAGCGTTTACGGGACAGGGGGCGAAGCTTTCTTT.

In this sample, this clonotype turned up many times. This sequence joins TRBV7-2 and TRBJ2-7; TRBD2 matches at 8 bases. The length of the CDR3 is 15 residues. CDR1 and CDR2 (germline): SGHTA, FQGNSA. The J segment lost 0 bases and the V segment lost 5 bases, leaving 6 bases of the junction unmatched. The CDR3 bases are TGTGCCAGCAGCCGGGGGGGTGGGAACTCCTACGAGCAGTACTTC. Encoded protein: CASSRGGGNSYEQYF.

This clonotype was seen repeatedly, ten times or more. CDR3 in amino acids: CSARDEGGAPVEKLFF. As DNA, the CDR3 is TGCAGTGCTAGAGATGAGGGGGGCGCCCCTGTGGAAAAACTGTTTTTT. V and J are TRBV20-1 and TRBJ1-4; weak D call: TRBD1 (6 bases). The CDR3 extends over 16 amino acids. Germline CDR1 reads DFQATT; CDR2 reads SNEGSKA (reference sequence). V lost 0 bases and J lost 8, with 19 bases in between.

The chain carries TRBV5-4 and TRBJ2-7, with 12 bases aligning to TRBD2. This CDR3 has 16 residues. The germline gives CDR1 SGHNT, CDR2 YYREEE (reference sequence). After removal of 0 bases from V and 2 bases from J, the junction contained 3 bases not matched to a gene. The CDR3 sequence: CASSLGGLAGTYEQYF. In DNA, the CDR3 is TGTGCCAGCAGCTTGGGGGGACTAGCGGGCACCTACGAGCAGTACTTC.

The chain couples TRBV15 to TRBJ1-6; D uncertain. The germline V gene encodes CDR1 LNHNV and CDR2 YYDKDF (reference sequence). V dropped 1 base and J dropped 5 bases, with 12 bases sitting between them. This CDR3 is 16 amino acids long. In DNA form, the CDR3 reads TGTGCCACCAGCAGAGGTGGGCAAAAAAATAATTCACCCCTCCACTTT. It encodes CATSRGGQKNNSPLHF.

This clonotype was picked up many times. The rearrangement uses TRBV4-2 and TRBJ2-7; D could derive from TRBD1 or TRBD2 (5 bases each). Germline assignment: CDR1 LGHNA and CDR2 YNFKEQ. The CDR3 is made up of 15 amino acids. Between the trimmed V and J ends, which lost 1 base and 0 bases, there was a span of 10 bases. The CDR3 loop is CASSQVGDVSYEQYF. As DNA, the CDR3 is TGTGCCAGCAGCCAAGTAGGGGACGTCTCCTACGAGCAGTACTTC.

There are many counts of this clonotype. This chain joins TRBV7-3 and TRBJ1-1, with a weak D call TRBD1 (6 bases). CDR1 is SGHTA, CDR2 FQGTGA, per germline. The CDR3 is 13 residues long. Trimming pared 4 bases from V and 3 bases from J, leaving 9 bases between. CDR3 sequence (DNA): TGTGCCAGCAGCTCAACAGGGCACACTGAAGCTTTCTTT. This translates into CASSSTGHTEAFF.

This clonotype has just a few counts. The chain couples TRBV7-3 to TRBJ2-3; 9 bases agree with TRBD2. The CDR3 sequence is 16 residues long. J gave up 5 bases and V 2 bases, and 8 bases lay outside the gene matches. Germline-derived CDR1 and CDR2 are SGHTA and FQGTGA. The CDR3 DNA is TGTGCCAGCAGCTTACTGCCTAGCGGGATGGAAGATACGCAGTATTTT. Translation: CASSLLPSGMEDTQYF.

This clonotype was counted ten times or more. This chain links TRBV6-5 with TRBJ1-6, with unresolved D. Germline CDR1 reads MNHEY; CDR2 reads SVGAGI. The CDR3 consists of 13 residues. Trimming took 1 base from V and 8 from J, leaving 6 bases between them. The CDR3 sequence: CASSYFPHSPLHF. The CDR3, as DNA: TGTGCCAGCAGTTACTTCCCACATTCACCCCTCCACTTT.

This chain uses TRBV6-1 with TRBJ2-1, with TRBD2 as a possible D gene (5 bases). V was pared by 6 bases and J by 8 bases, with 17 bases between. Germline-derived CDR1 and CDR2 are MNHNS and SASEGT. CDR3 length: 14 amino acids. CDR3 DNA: TGTGCCAGCAGCCGCCGGGCGACGGAGGATGAGCAGTTCTTC. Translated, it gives CASSRRATEDEQFF.

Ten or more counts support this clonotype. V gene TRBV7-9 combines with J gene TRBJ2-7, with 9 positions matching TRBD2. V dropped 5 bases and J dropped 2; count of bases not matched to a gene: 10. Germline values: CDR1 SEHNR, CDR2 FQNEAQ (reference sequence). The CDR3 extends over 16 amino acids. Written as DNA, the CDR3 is TGTGCCAGCAGCCTAGGACTCGGCGGGAGGGCCTACGAGCAGTACTTC. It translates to CASSLGLGGRAYEQYF.

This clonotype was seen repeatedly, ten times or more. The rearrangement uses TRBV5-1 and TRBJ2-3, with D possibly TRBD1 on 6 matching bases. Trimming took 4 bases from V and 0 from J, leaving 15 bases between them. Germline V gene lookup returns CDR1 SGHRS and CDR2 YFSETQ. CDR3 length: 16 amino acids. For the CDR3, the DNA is TGCGCCAGCAGCCCGGACGACAGGTATAGCACAGATACGCAGTATTTT. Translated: CASSPDDRYSTDTQYF.

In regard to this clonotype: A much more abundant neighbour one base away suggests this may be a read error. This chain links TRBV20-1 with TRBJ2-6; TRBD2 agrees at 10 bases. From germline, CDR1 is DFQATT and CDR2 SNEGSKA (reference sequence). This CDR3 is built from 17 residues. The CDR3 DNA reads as TGCTGTGCTAGAACTCTAGCGGGGGACTCTGGGGCCAACGTCCTGACTTTC. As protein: CCARTLAGDSGANVLTF.

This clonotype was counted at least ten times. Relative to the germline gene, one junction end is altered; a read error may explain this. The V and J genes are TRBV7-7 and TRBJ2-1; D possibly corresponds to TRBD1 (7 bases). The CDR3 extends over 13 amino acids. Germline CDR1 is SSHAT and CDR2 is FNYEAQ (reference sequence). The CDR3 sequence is CASSSTGRNEQFF. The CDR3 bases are TGTGCTAGCAGCTCGACAGGGAGGAATGAGCAGTTCTTC. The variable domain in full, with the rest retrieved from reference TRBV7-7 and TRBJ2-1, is GAGVSQSPRYKVTKRGQDVTLRCDPISSHATLYWYQQALGQGPEFLTYFNYEAQPDKSGLPSDRFSAERPEGSISTLTIQRTEQRDSAMYRCASSSTGRNEQFFGPGTRLTVL.

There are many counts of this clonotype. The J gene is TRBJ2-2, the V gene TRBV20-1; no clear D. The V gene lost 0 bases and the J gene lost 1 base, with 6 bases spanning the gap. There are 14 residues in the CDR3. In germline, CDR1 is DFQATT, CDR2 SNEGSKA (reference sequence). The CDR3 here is CSARDLGNTGELFF. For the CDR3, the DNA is TGCAGTGCTAGAGATCTAGGGAACACCGGGGAGCTGTTTTTT.

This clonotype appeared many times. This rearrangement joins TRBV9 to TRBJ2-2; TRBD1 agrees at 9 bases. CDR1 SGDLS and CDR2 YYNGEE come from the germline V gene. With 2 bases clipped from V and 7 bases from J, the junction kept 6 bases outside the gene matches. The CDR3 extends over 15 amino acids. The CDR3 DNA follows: TGTGCCAGCAGCGTCCGGGACAGGGACGGCGGGGAGCTGTTTTTT. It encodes CASSVRDRDGGELFF. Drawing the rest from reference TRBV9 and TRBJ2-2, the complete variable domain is DSGVTQTPKHLITATGQRVTLRCSPRSGDLSVYWYQQSLDQGLQFLIQYYNGEERAKGNILERFSAQQFPDLHSELNLSSLELGDSALYFCASSVRDRDGGELFFGEGSRLTVL.

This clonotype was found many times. The CDR3 reads CASSIGTATDGEQFF. CDR3 sequence (DNA): TGCGCCAGCAGCATCGGGACGGCGACCGACGGTGAGCAGTTCTTC. This rearrangement joins TRBV5-1 to TRBJ2-1; D may be TRBD1 or TRBD2 (5 bases each). Germline-derived CDR1 and CDR2 are SGHRS and YFSETQ. The CDR3 spans 15 residues. Trimming cost V 4 bases and J 9 bases, with 20 bases left between them.

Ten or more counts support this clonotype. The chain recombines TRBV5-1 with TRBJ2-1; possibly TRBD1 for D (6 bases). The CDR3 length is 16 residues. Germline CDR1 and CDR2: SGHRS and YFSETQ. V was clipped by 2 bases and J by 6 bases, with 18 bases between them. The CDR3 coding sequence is TGCGCCAGCAGCTTTAGGGAGTACCAGGGGTTCAATGAGCAGTTCTTC. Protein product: CASSFREYQGFNEQFF.

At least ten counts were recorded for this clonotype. The DNA for the CDR3 is TGCGCCAGCAGCTTCTCTCGGGGCATGAACACTGAAGCTTTCTTT. It yields the protein CASSFSRGMNTEAFF. The V gene is TRBV5-1, the J gene TRBJ1-1, with D possibly being TRBD1 (5 bases). From germline, CDR1 is SGHRS and CDR2 YFSETQ. The CDR3 loop spans 15 amino acids. Trimming left V 2 bases short and J 0 bases short, with 11 bases between.